This T cell receptor (beta chain) was sequenced during a study of T cell responses to AZD1222 COVID-19 vaccine. This clone was seen just once. Method: immunoSEQ multiplex PCR; TCRdb's copy keeps in-frame clones and lacks some. The data hold more than 100,000 clones, with 85% to 95% observed a single time. Germline V lookup: CDR1 SGHVS, CDR2 FQNEAQ. The V and J ends lost 4 bases and 1 base respectively, with 10 bases between them. This CDR3 region has 14 residues. The sample in question was peripheral blood, obtained 28 days after the second AZD1222 dose. The V gene is TRBV7-8, the J gene TRBJ1-1; D is ambiguous. The clonotype originates from an adult who received the AZD1222 COVID-19 vaccine. This CDR3 reads CASSWREGNTEAFF. CDR3 nucleotides: TGTGCCAGCAGCTGGAGGGAAGGGAACACTGAAGCTTTCTTT.